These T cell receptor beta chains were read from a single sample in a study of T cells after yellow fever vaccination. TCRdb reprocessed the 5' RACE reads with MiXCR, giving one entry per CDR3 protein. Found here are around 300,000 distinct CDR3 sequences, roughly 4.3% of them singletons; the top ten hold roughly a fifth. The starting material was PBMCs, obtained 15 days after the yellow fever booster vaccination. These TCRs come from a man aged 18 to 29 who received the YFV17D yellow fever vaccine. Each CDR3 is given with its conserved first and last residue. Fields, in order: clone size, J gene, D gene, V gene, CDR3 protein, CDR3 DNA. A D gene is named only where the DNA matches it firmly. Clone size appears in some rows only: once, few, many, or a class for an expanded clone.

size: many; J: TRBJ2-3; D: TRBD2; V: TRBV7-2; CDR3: CASFHPGAGGPDTQYF; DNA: TGTGCCAGCTTCCACCCGGGAGCGGGGGGGCCGGATACGCAGTATTTT
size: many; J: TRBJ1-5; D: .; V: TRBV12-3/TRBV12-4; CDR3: CASSPHTGNQPQHF; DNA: TGTGCCAGCAGTCCTCACACGGGCAATCAGCCCCAGCATTTT
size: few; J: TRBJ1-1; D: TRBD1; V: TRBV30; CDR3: CAWRGPLDRGFEAFF; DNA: TGTGCCTGGAGAGGGCCCCTCGACAGGGGATTTGAAGCTTTCTTT
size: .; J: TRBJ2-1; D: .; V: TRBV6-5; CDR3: CASRDPILGYNEQFF; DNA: TGTGCCAGCAGGGACCCCATTTTGGGCTACAATGAGCAGTTCTTC
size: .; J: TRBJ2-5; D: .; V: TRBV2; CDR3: CASSPPRGPGSEQETQYF; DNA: TGTGCCAGCAGTCCACCTCGGGGGCCAGGAAGCGAACAAGAGACCCAGTACTTC
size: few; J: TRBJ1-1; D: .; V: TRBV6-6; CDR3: CASNPGRMNTEAFF; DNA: TGTGCCAGCAATCCGGGGCGGATGAACACTGAAGCTTTCTTT
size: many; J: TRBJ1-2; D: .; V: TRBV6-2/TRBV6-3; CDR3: CASSFGQRIGYTF; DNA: TGTGCCAGCAGTTTCGGACAGCGGATCGGCTACACCTTC
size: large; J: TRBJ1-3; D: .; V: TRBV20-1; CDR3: CSARGNTIYF; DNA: TGCAGTGCTCGTGGAAACACCATATATTTT
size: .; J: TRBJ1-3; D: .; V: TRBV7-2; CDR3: CASSSLQGYGNTIYF; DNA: TGTGCCAGCAGCTCTCTCCAGGGGTATGGAAACACCATATATTTT
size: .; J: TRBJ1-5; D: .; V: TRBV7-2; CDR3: CASSLNREARPQHF; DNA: TGTGCCAGCAGCCTCAACAGGGAAGCTAGGCCCCAGCATTTT
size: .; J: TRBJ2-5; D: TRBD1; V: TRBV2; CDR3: CASRTGGGETQYF; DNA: TGTGCCAGCAGGACAGGGGGCGGTGAGACCCAGTACTTC
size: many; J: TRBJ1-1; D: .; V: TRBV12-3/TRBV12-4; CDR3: CASSLNTGPLGGEAFF; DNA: TGTGCCAGCAGTCTCAATACAGGGCCCCTAGGTGGTGAAGCTTTCTTT
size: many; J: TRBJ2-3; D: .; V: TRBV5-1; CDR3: CASSSPMDSTDTQYF; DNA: TGCGCCAGCAGCTCGCCGATGGACAGCACAGATACGCAGTATTTT
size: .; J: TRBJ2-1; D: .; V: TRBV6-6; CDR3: CASSSASVEGHEQFF; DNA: TGTGCCAGCAGTTCCGCTAGCGTAGAGGGCCATGAGCAGTTCTTC
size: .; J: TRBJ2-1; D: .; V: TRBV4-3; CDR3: CASSPGRSSMGTNEQFF; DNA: TGCGCCAGCAGCCCGGGCAGGTCGTCCATGGGGACCAATGAGCAGTTCTTC
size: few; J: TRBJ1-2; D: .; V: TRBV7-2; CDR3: CASSHKGGGGYTF; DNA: TGTGCCAGCAGTCATAAAGGGGGAGGAGGCTACACCTTC
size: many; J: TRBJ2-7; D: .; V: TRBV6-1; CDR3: CASSERGGRGYEQYF; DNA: TGTGCCAGCAGTGAAAGGGGGGGCCGGGGATACGAGCAGTACTTC
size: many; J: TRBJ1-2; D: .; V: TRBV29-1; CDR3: CSVLVGNKGYGYTF; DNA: TGCAGCGTCCTCGTCGGCAACAAGGGCTATGGCTACACCTTC
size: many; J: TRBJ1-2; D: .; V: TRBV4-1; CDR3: CASSQGGEVYYGYTF; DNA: TGCGCCAGCAGCCAAGGTGGGGAGGTCTACTATGGCTACACCTTC
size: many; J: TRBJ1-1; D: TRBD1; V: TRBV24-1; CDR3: CATVDRGSMNTEAFF; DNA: TGTGCCACCGTAGACAGGGGGTCTATGAACACTGAAGCTTTCTTT
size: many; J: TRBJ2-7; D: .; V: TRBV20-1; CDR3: CSARARWVRDEQYF; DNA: TGCAGTGCTAGAGCCAGGTGGGTTCGGGACGAGCAGTACTTC
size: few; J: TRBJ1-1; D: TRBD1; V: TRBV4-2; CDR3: CASSQPGTGARGAFF; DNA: TGTGCCAGCAGCCAGCCCGGGACAGGGGCCCGGGGAGCTTTCTTT
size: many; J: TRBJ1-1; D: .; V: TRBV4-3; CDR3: CASSQDQTGGQAFF; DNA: TGCGCCAGCAGCCAAGACCAGACAGGAGGACAAGCTTTCTTT
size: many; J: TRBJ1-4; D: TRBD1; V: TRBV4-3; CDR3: CASSRVGQGATNEKLFF; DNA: TGCGCCAGCAGCCGAGTGGGACAGGGAGCAACTAATGAAAAACTGTTTTTT
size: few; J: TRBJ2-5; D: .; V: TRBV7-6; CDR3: CASSFTSSETQYF; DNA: TGTGCCAGCAGCTTTACTAGCTCAGAGACCCAGTACTTC
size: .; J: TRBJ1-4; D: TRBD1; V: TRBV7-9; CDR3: CASSRSRTGGREKLFF; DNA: TGTGCCAGCAGCAGATCACGGACAGGGGGCAGAGAAAAACTGTTTTTT
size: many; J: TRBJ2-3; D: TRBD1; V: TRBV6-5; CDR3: CASSLQGVHTDTQYF; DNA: TGTGCCAGCAGTCTACAGGGGGTCCACACAGATACGCAGTATTTT
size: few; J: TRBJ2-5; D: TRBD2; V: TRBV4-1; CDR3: CASSAGAGDQETQYF; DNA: TGCGCCAGCAGCGCCGGGGCGGGGGACCAAGAGACCCAGTACTTC
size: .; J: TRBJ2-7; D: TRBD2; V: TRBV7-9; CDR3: CAGGGSYEQYF; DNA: TGTGCCGGCGGGGGATCCTACGAGCAGTACTTC
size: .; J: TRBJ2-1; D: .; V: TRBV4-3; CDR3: CASSQSRGDNEQFF; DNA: TGCGCCAGCAGCCAAAGTCGCGGGGACAATGAGCAGTTCTTC
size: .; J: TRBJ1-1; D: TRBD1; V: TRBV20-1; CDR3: CSARDWDRNTEAFF; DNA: TGCAGTGCTAGAGATTGGGACAGGAACACTGAAGCTTTCTTT
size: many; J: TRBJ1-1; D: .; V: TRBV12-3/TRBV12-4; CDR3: CASSLSVGGLAEAFF; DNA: TGTGCCAGCAGTTTATCGGTAGGGGGGTTGGCTGAAGCTTTCTTT
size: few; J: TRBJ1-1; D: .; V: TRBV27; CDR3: CASKGFGTEAFF; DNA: TGTGCCAGCAAAGGATTTGGCACTGAAGCTTTCTTT
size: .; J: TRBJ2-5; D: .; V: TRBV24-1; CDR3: CATNTERAESEPRGCETQYF; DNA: TGTGCCACCAATACGGAACGTGCGGAATCAGAACCCCGAGGGTGTGAGACCCAGTACTTC
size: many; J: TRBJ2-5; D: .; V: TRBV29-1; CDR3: CSVEEEWGGLVGETQYF; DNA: TGCAGCGTTGAAGAAGAGTGGGGGGGCTTGGTGGGAGAGACCCAGTACTTC
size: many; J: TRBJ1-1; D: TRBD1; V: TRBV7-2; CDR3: CASSLAPGGITEAFF; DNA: TGTGCCAGCAGCTTAGCCCCAGGGGGCATCACTGAAGCTTTCTTT
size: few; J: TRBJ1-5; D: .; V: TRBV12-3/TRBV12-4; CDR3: CATQLNGGNQPQHF; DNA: TGTGCCACCCAGCTCAACGGAGGCAATCAGCCCCAGCATTTT
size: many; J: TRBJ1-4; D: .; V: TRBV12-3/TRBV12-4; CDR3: CASSFYEGSDEKLFF; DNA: TGTGCCAGCAGTTTTTATGAGGGTTCGGATGAAAAACTGTTTTTT
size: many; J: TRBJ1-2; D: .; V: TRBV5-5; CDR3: CASSLATGHGYTF; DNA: TGTGCCAGCAGTCTGGCCACAGGGCATGGCTACACCTTC
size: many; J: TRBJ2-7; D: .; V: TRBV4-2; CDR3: CASSQVWGASYEQYF; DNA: TGTGCCAGCAGCCAAGTTTGGGGGGCATCCTACGAGCAGTACTTC
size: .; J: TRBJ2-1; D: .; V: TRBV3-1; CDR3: CASSQGMGHRSYNEQFF; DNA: TGTGCCAGCAGCCAGGGGATGGGGCATCGCTCCTACAATGAGCAGTTCTTC
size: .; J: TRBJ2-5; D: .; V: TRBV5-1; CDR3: CASSLRGGAETQYF; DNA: TGCGCCAGCAGCTTGCGTGGGGGCGCGGAGACCCAGTACTTC
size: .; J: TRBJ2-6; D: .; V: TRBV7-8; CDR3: CASSSETDLGRGANVLTF; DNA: TGTGCCAGCAGCTCTGAGACAGACTTGGGGAGGGGGGCCAACGTCCTGACTTTC
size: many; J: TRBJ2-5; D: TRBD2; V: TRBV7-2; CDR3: CASATSGGRETQYF; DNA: TGTGCCAGTGCGACTAGCGGGGGGAGGGAGACCCAGTACTTC
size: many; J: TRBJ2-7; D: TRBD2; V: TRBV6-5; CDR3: CASSGTSGYEQYF; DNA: TGTGCCAGCAGTGGGACTAGCGGCTACGAGCAGTACTTC
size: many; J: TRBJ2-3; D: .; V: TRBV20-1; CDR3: CSARESGTDTQYF; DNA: TGCAGTGCTAGAGAATCGGGAACAGATACGCAGTATTTT
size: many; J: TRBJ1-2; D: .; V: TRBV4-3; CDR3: CASSQDRKGSGYTF; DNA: TGCGCCAGCAGCCAAGATCGGAAGGGGAGTGGCTACACCTTC
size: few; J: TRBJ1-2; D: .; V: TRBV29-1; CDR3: CSVEEDNGYTF; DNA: TGCAGCGTTGAGGAGGATAATGGCTACACCTTC